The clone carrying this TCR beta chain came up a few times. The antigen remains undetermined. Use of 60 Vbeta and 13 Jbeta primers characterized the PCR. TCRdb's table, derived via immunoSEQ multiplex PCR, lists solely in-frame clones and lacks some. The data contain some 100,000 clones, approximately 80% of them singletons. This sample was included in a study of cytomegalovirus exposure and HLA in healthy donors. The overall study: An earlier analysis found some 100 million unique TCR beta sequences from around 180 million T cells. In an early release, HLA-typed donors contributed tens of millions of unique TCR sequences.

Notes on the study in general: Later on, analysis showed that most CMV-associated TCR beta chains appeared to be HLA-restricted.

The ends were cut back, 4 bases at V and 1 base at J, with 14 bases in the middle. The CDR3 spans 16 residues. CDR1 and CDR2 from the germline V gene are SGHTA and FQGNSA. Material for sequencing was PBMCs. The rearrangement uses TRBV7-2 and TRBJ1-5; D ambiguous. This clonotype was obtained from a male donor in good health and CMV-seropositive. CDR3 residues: CASSSELLLSNQPQHF. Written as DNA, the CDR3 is TGTGCCAGCAGCTCCGAACTTCTTCTAAGCAATCAGCCCCAGCATTTT.